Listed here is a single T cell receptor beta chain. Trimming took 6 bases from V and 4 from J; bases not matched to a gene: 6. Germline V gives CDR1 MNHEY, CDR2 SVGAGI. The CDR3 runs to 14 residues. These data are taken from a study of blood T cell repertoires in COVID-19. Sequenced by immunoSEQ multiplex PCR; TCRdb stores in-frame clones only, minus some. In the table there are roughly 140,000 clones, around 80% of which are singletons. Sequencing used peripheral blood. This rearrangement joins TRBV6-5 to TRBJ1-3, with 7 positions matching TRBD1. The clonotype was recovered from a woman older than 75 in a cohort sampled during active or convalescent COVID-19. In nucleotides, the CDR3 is TGTGCCAGCAGCAAAGACAGGGCCGGAAACACCATATATTTT. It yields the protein CASSKDRAGNTIYF.